There are a few counts of the clone carrying this T cell receptor beta chain. What it binds is unknown. There are 14 residues in the CDR3. The V gene's germline CDR1 is DFQATT and CDR2 SNEGSKA (reference sequence). Unmatched junction bases numbered 6, after V lost 8 bases and J lost 0 bases. These data originate in a study of response to subunit inactivated influenza vaccine. One entry per CDR3 protein, called by TCRdb with MiXCR from the RT-PCR reads. The table has about half a million distinct CDR3 sequences, about 8% seen once. General observations from the study: Authors suggested each seasonal flu vaccination may recruit only limited numbers of new T cells.

The material was PBMCs from blood, obtained roughly 24 months after vaccination. This TCR derives from a man between 50 and 75 years old who received an inactivated influenza vaccine. The chain uses TRBV20-1 and TRBJ2-3, with 9 bases aligning to TRBD2. The CDR3 is CSTISGGSTDTQYF. DNA of the CDR3: TGCAGTACCATTAGCGGGGGAAGCACAGATACGCAGTATTTT.